The 27 T cell receptor beta chains below all came from one sample that was sequenced in a study of blood T cell repertoires in COVID-19 (dated by TCRdb to about 2020). The library was produced with the immunoSEQ multiplex PCR assay. Entries here come from immuneACCESS through TCRdb and include only in-frame sequences with V and J called. Some clones fail to appear in such tables; in the studies checked, an unresolved V gene covers under half of the shortfall, and the cause of the remainder is unknown. The sample yields under 250,000 clones; 86% were counted once. The ten largest clones capture 6.2% of the sample. The sample comprised peripheral blood. These receptor sequences come from a man aged 60 to 69 with acute or convalescent COVID-19.

The rearrangement joins TRBV7-3 to TRBJ1-2, with TRBD1 matching over 10 bases. This CDR3 spans 15 amino acids. The germline gives CDR1 SGHTA, CDR2 FQGTGA. With V trimmed by 5 bases and J by 8 bases, 11 bases remained unmatched. The CDR3 nucleotides read TGTGCCAGCAGCGTTGACAGGGGGCGCGGGGGGGGCTACACCTTC. Translation gives CASSVDRGRGGGYTF.

The chain uses TRBV6-4 and TRBJ2-5; 12 nucleotides line up with TRBD2. With 5 bases clipped from V and 9 bases from J, the junction kept 4 bases outside the gene matches. CDR1 and CDR2 (germline): MRHNA, SNTAGT. This CDR3 spans 13 amino acids. For the CDR3, the DNA is TGTGCCAGCAGTATGACTAGCGGGAGTGCCCAGTACTTC. Translating gives CASSMTSGSAQYF.

V gene TRBV5-1 combines with J gene TRBJ1-4, with 8 nucleotides matching TRBD1. The J segment lost 7 bases and the V segment lost 4 bases, leaving 15 bases of the junction unmatched. CDR1 is SGHRS, CDR2 YFSETQ, per germline. CDR3 length: 17 amino acids. This CDR3 is CASSPGQGTGLGEKLFF. The DNA for the CDR3 is TGCGCCAGCAGCCCCGGACAGGGTACGGGGTTGGGTGAAAAACTGTTTTTT. Together with reference TRBV5-1 and TRBJ1-4, the CDR3 gives the full variable domain: KAGVTQTPRYLIKTRGQQVTLSCSPISGHRSVSWYQQTPGQGLQFLFEYFSETQRNKGNFPGRFSGRQFSNSRSEMNVSTLELGDSALYLCASSPGQGTGLGEKLFFGSGTQLSVL.

The chain recombines TRBV19 with TRBJ1-5; D is undetermined. From germline, CDR1 is LNHDA and CDR2 SQIVND (reference sequence). The CDR3 runs to 17 residues. The V end lost 5 bases, the J end lost 4 bases, and 21 bases lay between the germline ends. CDR3 coding DNA: TGTGCCAGTAGTCCCTCCAGAGGCGACCGTGTTAATCAGCCCCAGCATTTT. Translated, it gives CASSPSRGDRVNQPQHF.

V gene TRBV24-1 combines with J gene TRBJ2-7, with D possibly TRBD2 on 6 matching bases. V was clipped by 4 bases and J by 4 bases, with 7 bases between them. The CDR3 has 12 residues. The germline CDR1 and CDR2 sequences are KGHDR and SFDVKD. The CDR3 DNA sequence: TGTGCCACCAGTGACGGGACTTACGAGCAGTACTTC. Its protein product is CATSDGTYEQYF.

The genes are TRBV12-3 or TRBV12-4 and TRBJ2-5; D uncertain. V lost 5 bases and J 5 bases, leaving 12 bases between the germline ends. The CDR3 extends over 13 amino acids. For the CDR3, the DNA is TGTGCCAGCAGTCCGCGGTTCGAGGAGACCCAGTACTTC. This encodes CASSPRFEETQYF.

The rearrangement links TRBV6-5 to TRBJ2-7; 11 bases line up with TRBD1. CDR1 and CDR2 from the germline V gene are MNHEY and SVGAGI. Trimming at V came to 7 bases and at J to 1 base, leaving 3 bases not matched to a gene. The CDR3 is made up of 14 amino acids. This CDR3 reads CASTGTGGSYEQYF. The CDR3 DNA follows: TGTGCCAGCACGGGGACAGGGGGTTCCTACGAGCAGTACTTC.

V gene TRBV7-3 combines with J gene TRBJ2-6, with TRBD1 identical over 9 bases. CDR1 SGHTA and CDR2 FQGTGA come from the germline V gene. The CDR3 totals 20 residues. Trimming cost V 5 bases and J 3 bases; bases outside gene matches: 17. This CDR3 is CASSPGTGYLVPGGANVLTF. DNA of the CDR3: TGTGCCAGCAGCCCCGGGACAGGGTATCTCGTCCCTGGTGGGGCCAACGTCCTGACTTTC.

V usage is TRBV3-1 (or the pseudogene TRBV3-2) and J usage is TRBJ2-5; 14 nucleotides match TRBD2. The V gene's germline CDR1 is LGHDT and CDR2 YNNKEL (reference sequence). The V and J ends lost 0 bases and 5 bases, in that order; junction bases with no gene match: 5. This CDR3 comprises 17 residues. This CDR3 is CASSQDSGLAGDETQYF. As DNA, the CDR3 is TGTGCCAGCAGCCAAGACTCGGGACTAGCGGGAGACGAGACCCAGTACTTC.

The rearrangement joins TRBV4-1 to TRBJ1-2; D is undetermined. The CDR3 runs to 13 residues. Trimming cost V 1 base and J 5 bases, with 8 bases left between them. CDR1 and CDR2 (germline): MGHRA, YSYEKL. The CDR3 is CASSQVGGYGYTF. The CDR3 nucleotides are TGCGCCAGCAGCCAAGTCGGAGGGTATGGCTACACCTTC.

V usage is TRBV7-2 and J usage is TRBJ1-3; D gene uncertain. V was cut by 0 bases and J by 5 bases, with 11 bases left in between. Germline values: CDR1 SGHTA, CDR2 FQGNSA. CDR3 length equals 15 residues. CDR3 DNA: TGTGCCAGCAGCTTAGCGCAAGGGAGGCGAAACACCATATATTTT. This sequence encodes CASSLAQGRRNTIYF.

With respect to this clone: Different DNA sequences within this sample yield the same CDR3. V is TRBV11-3 and J is TRBJ2-1; 10 positions match TRBD2. The V gene end was trimmed by 3 bases and the J gene end by 9 bases; junction bases not matched to a gene: 2. The CDR3 contains 13 residues. Germline V gene sequence: CDR1 SGHNT, CDR2 YENEEA. The CDR3 sequence: CASSLVAGGEQFF. Written as DNA, the CDR3 is TGTGCCAGCAGCTTGGTAGCGGGAGGTGAGCAGTTCTTC.

This clone was seen a few times. The V gene is TRBV7-9, the J gene TRBJ2-4; perhaps TRBD1 as D (5 bases). The germline CDR1 and CDR2 sequences are SEHNR and FQNEAQ (reference sequence). The CDR3 totals 16 residues. V gave up 1 base and J gave up 2 bases, with 12 bases separating them. CDR3 sequence: CASSLGAGLTKNIQYF. Written as DNA, the CDR3 is TGTGCCAGCAGCTTAGGGGCAGGGTTAACCAAAAACATTCAGTACTTC.

V gene TRBV27 combines with J gene TRBJ1-6, with D possibly TRBD1 on 6 matching bases. The CDR3 sequence is 14 residues long. CDR1 and CDR2 from the germline V gene are MNHEY and SMNVEV (reference sequence). The V end lost 3 bases, the J end lost 10 bases, and 13 bases lay between the germline ends. CDR3 DNA: TGTGCCAGCAGTTTCGGAGCAGACAGGTCACCCCTCCACTTT. Translating gives CASSFGADRSPLHF.

This chain joins TRBV23-1 and TRBJ2-7; tentative D call: TRBD1 (6 bases). TRBV23-1 is placed among ORFs of uncertain function. V gave up 1 base and J gave up 1 base, with 14 bases separating them. The CDR3 loop spans 16 amino acids. The CDR3 region has the DNA TGCGCCAGCAGTCAATACAGGGAGCCCTCTTCCTACGAGCAGTACTTC. Translating it yields CASSQYREPSSYEQYF.

The V gene is TRBV28, the J gene TRBJ1-1; possible D gene TRBD1, 6 bases. Germline CDR1 and CDR2: MDHEN and SYDVKM. The CDR3 is made up of 15 amino acids. The ends were cut back, 6 bases at V and 4 bases at J, with 18 bases in the middle. CDR3 loop: CASSPRGGGVTEAFF. CDR3 DNA sequence: TGTGCCAGCAGCCCTCGGGGAGGGGGGGTCACTGAAGCTTTCTTT.

The chain joins TRBV9 to TRBJ2-3; TRBD2 matches 7 bases. The CDR3 spans 13 residues. V lost 0 bases, J lost 6 bases, and 1 base stayed unmatched. The germline V gene encodes CDR1 SGDLS and CDR2 YYNGEE. This CDR3 is CASSVGEGDTQYF. CDR3 coding DNA: TGTGCCAGCAGCGTAGGGGAGGGGGATACGCAGTATTTT.

This rearrangement joins TRBV7-2 to TRBJ2-4, with 7 positions matching TRBD2. This CDR3 comprises 13 residues. Trimming removed 1 base from V and 9 bases from J; junction bases left unmatched: 3. Germline lookup yields CDR1 SGHTA and CDR2 FQGNSA. The CDR3 bases are TGTGCCAGCAGCTTAGAAGGCGGGGGCATTCAGTACTTC. It encodes CASSLEGGGIQYF.

The CDR3 protein is CASSIGRQGNEKLFF. For the CDR3, the DNA is TGTGCCAGTAGTATTGGGAGACAGGGGAATGAAAAACTGTTTTTT. The chain uses TRBV19 and TRBJ1-4; TRBD1 matches at 8 bases. The germline gives CDR1 LNHDA, CDR2 SQIVND (reference sequence). V dropped 3 bases and J dropped 5; count of bases not matched to a gene: 5. This CDR3 has 15 amino acids.

This rearrangement joins TRBV28 to TRBJ2-7; TRBD2 agrees at 13 bases. Germline CDR1 MDHEN, CDR2 SYDVKM. The CDR3 has 17 amino acids. Losses at the gene ends were 8 bases for V and 7 bases for J; bases not matched to a gene: 17. The CDR3, as DNA: TGTGCCAGCCTGCCTCCTGGACTAGCGGGAGTCTCAGGGGAGCAGTACTTC. Its translation: CASLPPGLAGVSGEQYF.

The chain is built from TRBV7-6 and TRBJ1-2; D uncertain. The CDR3 has 18 residues. Germline CDR1 is SGHVS and CDR2 is FNYEAQ. The germline V and J ends were trimmed by 0 bases and 0 bases, with 17 bases remaining between them. The DNA for the CDR3 is TGTGCCAGCAGCTTAGCGCCTCCTAACTATTTTCCTAACTATGGCTACACCTTC. The encoded protein is CASSLAPPNYFPNYGYTF.

This chain links TRBV7-2 with TRBJ1-2; D is possibly TRBD1 (6 bases). In germline, CDR1 is SGHTA, CDR2 FQGNSA. CDR3 length equals 13 residues. With 5 bases removed from V and 5 bases from J, the gap between germline ends came to 12 bases. CDR3 amino acids: CASSPQTGYGYTF. CDR3 in DNA: TGTGCCAGCAGCCCACAGACAGGTTATGGCTACACCTTC. Full variable domain (rest looked up from reference TRBV7-2 and TRBJ1-2): GAGVSQSPSNKVTEKGKDVELRCDPISGHTALYWYRQSLGQGLEFLIYFQGNSAPDKSGLPSDRFSAERTGGSVSTLTIQRTQQEDSAVYLCASSPQTGYGYTFGSGTRLTVV.

The V call is TRBV6-5, the J call TRBJ2-7; 7 nucleotides line up with TRBD1. J was trimmed by 2 bases and V by 6 bases; bases with no gene match: 7. This CDR3 has 14 residues. The germline V gene encodes CDR1 MNHEY and CDR2 SVGAGI. The CDR3 nucleotides are TGTGCCAGCAGAACGACAGGGTTAACCTACGAGCAGTACTTC. Protein sequence: CASRTTGLTYEQYF.

In this sample, this clone turned up once. This chain joins TRBV28 and TRBJ1-5; 7 bases match TRBD1. The germline gives CDR1 MDHEN, CDR2 SYDVKM. V was pared by 2 bases and J by 0 bases, with 7 bases of the junction left unmatched. CDR3 length equals 17 residues. CDR3 loop: CASSLRDRTYSNQPQHF. The CDR3 nucleotides are TGTGCCAGCAGTTTAAGGGACAGAACTTATAGCAATCAGCCCCAGCATTTT.

This clone was seen a single time. The chain uses TRBV19 and TRBJ2-1; 10 nucleotides align to TRBD2. The CDR3 spans 16 residues. With V trimmed by 6 bases and J by 2 bases, 7 bases remained unmatched. Germline CDR1 is LNHDA and CDR2 is SQIVND (reference sequence). The CDR3 here is CASRGGLADPYNEQFF. The DNA for the CDR3 is TGTGCCAGTAGGGGTGGACTAGCGGATCCCTACAATGAGCAGTTCTTC. The full variable domain, with the rest looked up from reference TRBV19 and TRBJ2-1, is DGGITQSPKYLFRKEGQNVTLSCEQNLNHDAMYWYRQDPGQGLRLIYYSQIVNDFQKGDIAEGYSVSREKKESFPLTVTSAQKNPTAFYLCASRGGLADPYNEQFFGPGTRLTVL.

This clone was recorded once. The gene calls are TRBV4-3 and TRBJ2-6, with a possible D match to TRBD1 (6 bases). This CDR3 spans 17 amino acids. The germline V and J ends were trimmed by 3 bases and 2 bases, with 14 bases remaining between them. Germline V gene sequence: CDR1 LGHNA, CDR2 YSLEER. The CDR3 DNA reads TGCGCCAGCAGCCAGGAACTACAGGGTCCTGGGGCCAACGTCCTGACTTTC. Protein: CASSQELQGPGANVLTF.

This rearrangement joins TRBV5-6 to TRBJ1-5; TRBD1 agrees at 7 bases. The CDR3 totals 15 residues. CDR1 and CDR2 (germline): SGHDT, YYEEEE. The V gene end was trimmed by 0 bases and the J gene end by 7 bases; junction bases not matched to a gene: 7. DNA for the CDR3: TGTGCCAGCAGCTTGGGCAGGGGGTTTGCCCAGCCCCAGCATTTT. The encoded protein is CASSLGRGFAQPQHF. The variable domain in full, completed from reference TRBV5-6 and TRBJ1-5, reads DAGVTQSPTHLIKTRGQQVTLRCSPKSGHDTVSWYQQALGQGPQFIFQYYEEEERQRGNFPDRFSGHQFPNYSSELNVNALLLGDSALYLCASSLGRGFAQPQHFGDGTRLSIL.